The 32 T cell receptor beta chains below were found in one sample sequenced in a study of Ad26.COV2.S vaccination and SARS-CoV-2 variants. Sequencing used immunoSEQ multiplex PCR; TCRdb keeps in-frame clones, though not all of them. The data show hundreds of thousands of clones, with 89% seen just once and 1.5% held by the top ten. Treatment indicated: approximately 18 received Ad26.COV2.S at low or high dose, single or two shots; a few received placebo; per-sample allocation not given. The samples date from day 63 after the first vaccine or placebo injection. Sequencing was performed on peripheral blood, taken in a trial of Ad26.COV2.S vaccine versus placebo. The receptors were sampled from a person aged 18-65 years who received the Ad26.COV2.S COVID-19 vaccine or a placebo.

The chain carries TRBV19 and TRBJ2-1; D is perhaps TRBD2 (5 bases). The germline V gene encodes CDR1 LNHDA and CDR2 SQIVND (reference sequence). Trimming removed 3 bases from V and 3 bases from J, with 12 bases in between. The CDR3 spans 15 residues. CDR3: CASSIPGLLYNEQFF. The CDR3 bases are TGTGCCAGTAGTATCCCAGGACTCCTCTACAATGAGCAGTTCTTC. Full variable domain (outside the CDR3, taken from reference TRBV19 and TRBJ2-1): DGGITQSPKYLFRKEGQNVTLSCEQNLNHDAMYWYRQDPGQGLRLIYYSQIVNDFQKGDIAEGYSVSREKKESFPLTVTSAQKNPTAFYLCASSIPGLLYNEQFFGPGTRLTVL.

This sequence joins TRBV11-1 and TRBJ1-1, with D uncertain. The CDR3 loop spans 13 amino acids. V was cut by 2 bases and J by 3 bases, with 7 bases left in between. Germline CDR1 reads SGHAT; CDR2 reads FQDESV (reference sequence). The CDR3 DNA reads as TGTGCCAGCAGCTTACGGGAATACACTGAAGCTTTCTTT. Translation: CASSLREYTEAFF. Complete variable domain (other parts from reference TRBV11-1 and TRBJ1-1): EAEVAQSPRYKITEKSQAVAFWCDPISGHATLYWYRQILGQGPELLVQFQDESVVDDSQLPKDRFSAERLKGVDSTLKIQPAELGDSAMYLCASSLREYTEAFFGQGTRLTVV.

This clone was observed a handful of times. V is TRBV5-4 and J is TRBJ2-7, with D possibly being TRBD1 (6 bases). Trimming pared 0 bases from V and 3 bases from J, leaving 7 bases between. There are 13 residues in the CDR3. Germline V gene lookup returns CDR1 SGHNT and CDR2 YYREEE (reference sequence). CDR3 nucleotide sequence: TGTGCCAGCAGCTTGGACAGGGACTACGAGCAGTACTTC. It yields the protein CASSLDRDYEQYF. Filled out from reference TRBV5-4 and TRBJ2-7, the complete variable domain reads ETGVTQSPTHLIKTRGQQVTLRCSSQSGHNTVSWYQQALGQGPQFIFQYYREEENGRGNFPPRFSGLQFPNYSSELNVNALELDDSALYLCASSLDRDYEQYFGPGTRLTVT.

The chain employs TRBV27 and TRBJ2-1, with D uncertain. Germline CDR1 reads MNHEY; CDR2 reads SMNVEV (reference sequence). The ends were cut back, 3 bases at V and 9 bases at J, with 12 bases in the middle. The CDR3 extends over 13 amino acids. The CDR3 reads CASSFAILGEQFF. Written as DNA, the CDR3 is TGTGCCAGCAGTTTCGCCATCCTAGGTGAGCAGTTCTTC.

The chain is built from TRBV4-2 and TRBJ1-2, with 9 bases matching TRBD1. CDR1 is LGHNA, CDR2 YNFKEQ, per germline. The length of the CDR3 is 16 residues. J gave up 3 bases and V 5 bases, and 10 bases lay outside the gene matches. This CDR3 is CASSTNRDRDDYGYTF. Here the CDR3 DNA reads TGTGCCAGCAGCACAAACCGGGACAGGGACGACTATGGCTACACCTTC.

This clone was observed a single time. V and J are TRBV2 and TRBJ1-2; D not resolved. The CDR3 covers 13 residues. The ends were cut back, 0 bases at V and 8 bases at J, with 10 bases in the middle. Germline V CDR1 and CDR2: SNHLY, FYNNEI. CDR3 DNA: TGTGCCAGCAGTGAAGCTGACTATTGGGGCTACACCTTC. It encodes CASSEADYWGYTF. The entire variable domain, with the rest obtained from reference TRBV2 and TRBJ1-2, is as follows: EPEVTQTPSHQVTQMGQEVILRCVPISNHLYFYWYRQILGQKVEFLVSFYNNEISEKSEIFDDQFSVERPDGSNFTLKIRSTKLEDSAMYFCASSEADYWGYTFGSGTRLTVV.

On this clone itself: In the same sample, other DNA sequences code for this CDR3. The chain joins TRBV29-1 to TRBJ2-3; 9 nucleotides match TRBD2. CDR1 and CDR2 (germline): SQVTM, ANQGSEA. Trimming removed 4 bases from V and 6 bases from J; junction bases left unmatched: 2. The length of the CDR3 is 12 residues. Written as DNA, the CDR3 is TGCAGCGTTGTGAGCGGGGGGGATACGCAGTATTTT. It codes for CSVVSGGDTQYF.

This rearrangement joins TRBV4-1 to TRBJ1-1; tentative D call: TRBD1 (5 bases). The CDR3 loop spans 14 amino acids. Germline V gene data show CDR1 as MGHRA and CDR2 as YSYEKL. V was clipped by 0 bases and J by 4 bases, with 9 bases between them. The CDR3 bases are TGCGCCAGCAGCCAAGAAGGCGGGGGCACTGAAGCTTTCTTT. Translated, it gives CASSQEGGGTEAFF.

Details on this clone: This same CDR3 is encoded by further DNA sequences in the sample. J is TRBJ1-1 and V is TRBV12-3 or TRBV12-4, with D possibly being TRBD1 (6 bases). This CDR3 is built from 13 residues. The V and J ends lost 5 bases and 1 base respectively, with 8 bases between them. This chain's CDR3 is CASSRRGNTEAFF. The CDR3 nucleotides are TGTGCCAGCAGTCGCAGGGGGAACACTGAAGCTTTCTTT.

In its sample, this clone was seen once. This chain connects TRBV10-3 to TRBJ2-3; TRBD1 matches at 7 bases. V lost 7 bases and J lost 1; bases outside the gene matches: 5. Germline values: CDR1 ENHRY, CDR2 SYGVKD. This CDR3 comprises 14 residues. CDR3 loop: CAITPGQGTDTQYF. CDR3 sequence (DNA): TGTGCCATCACCCCAGGACAGGGCACAGATACGCAGTATTTT.

This sequence joins TRBV4-1 and TRBJ1-1; a weak D match, TRBD1 (5 bases). V lost 2 bases and J lost 1, with 8 bases in between. In germline, CDR1 is MGHRA, CDR2 YSYEKL. The CDR3 consists of 14 residues. For the CDR3, the DNA is TGCGCCAGCAGCCAAAGGGGTACGAACACTGAAGCTTTCTTT. It yields the protein CASSQRGTNTEAFF.

The V call is TRBV4-2, the J call TRBJ2-3; TRBD2 might be the D (6 bases). Trimming stripped 0 bases from V and 2 bases from J, with 18 bases between. This CDR3 is built from 18 residues. Germline assignment: CDR1 LGHNA and CDR2 YNFKEQ. CDR3 residues: CASSQDGAFAGYTDTQYF. The DNA of the CDR3 is TGTGCCAGCAGCCAAGATGGCGCCTTTGCGGGGTACACAGATACGCAGTATTTT.

The chain employs TRBV3-1 (or the pseudogene TRBV3-2) and TRBJ1-1; 7 nucleotides match TRBD1. CDR1 and CDR2 from the germline V gene are LGHDT and YNNKEL (reference sequence). The CDR3 is 15 residues long. V shed 3 bases, J shed 1 base, and the junction held 5 bases outside the gene matches. The CDR3 nucleotides are TGTGCCAGCAGCCAGCGGACAGGAGGGAACACTGAAGCTTTCTTT. Amino acid sequence: CASSQRTGGNTEAFF.

This sequence joins TRBV7-2 and TRBJ2-7, with TRBD1 as a possible D gene (6 bases). This CDR3 spans 13 amino acids. Trimming left V 2 bases short and J 5 bases short, with 10 bases between. Germline CDR1 is SGHTA and CDR2 is FQGNSA. As DNA, the CDR3 is TGTGCCAGCAGCTTAAACAGGGCGGACGAGCAGTACTTC. This encodes CASSLNRADEQYF.

The chain links TRBV3-1 (or the pseudogene TRBV3-2) to TRBJ1-4, with TRBD1 matching 8 bases. Losses at the gene ends were 6 bases for V and 7 bases for J; bases not matched to a gene: 4. CDR3 length equals 13 residues. Germline CDR1 and CDR2: LGHDT and YNNKEL (reference sequence). The CDR3 region is CASSRQGSEKLFF. The CDR3 DNA reads as TGTGCCAGCAGTAGACAGGGGAGTGAAAAACTGTTTTTT.

Here the CDR3 reads CSVQGPNEKLFF. CDR3 nucleotides: TGCAGCGTTCAAGGGCCCAATGAAAAACTGTTTTTT. The genes are TRBV29-1 and TRBJ1-4; D remains ambiguous. CDR1 is SQVTM and CDR2 is ANQGSEA in the germline V gene. The CDR3 is 12 residues long. Trimming shortened V by 5 bases and J by 5 bases, and 9 bases separated the two germline ends.

This clone was seen only once. The chain joins TRBV19 to TRBJ2-2; D call uncertain. V shed 1 base and J shed 2 bases, with 14 bases lying between them. CDR1 LNHDA and CDR2 SQIVND come from the germline V gene (reference sequence). This CDR3 has 17 residues. The CDR3 DNA reads as TGTGCCAGTAGTATAGTTGGTCCGGCTACAAACACCGGGGAGCTGTTTTTT. Its translation is CASSIVGPATNTGELFF.

The chain carries TRBV10-3 and TRBJ2-6; D remains ambiguous. CDR3 length: 15 amino acids. Trimming shortened V by 3 bases and J by 4 bases, and 10 bases separated the two germline ends. CDR1 is ENHRY and CDR2 is SYGVKD in the germline V gene. DNA for the CDR3: TGTGCCATCAGTGACCTGCCCCGGGGGGCCAACGTCCTGACTTTC. Translating gives CAISDLPRGANVLTF.

The V gene is TRBV6-5, the J gene TRBJ2-7; D ambiguous. V was clipped by 5 bases and J by 6 bases, with 11 bases between them. The CDR3 sequence is 12 residues long. Germline CDR1 reads MNHEY; CDR2 reads SVGAGI. The CDR3 DNA reads TGTGCCAGCAGTCCGGCCTGGCGCGAGCAGTACTTC. Translation: CASSPAWREQYF.

This chain connects TRBV6-5 to TRBJ2-7; D is perhaps TRBD1 (5 bases). Germline CDR1 is MNHEY and CDR2 is SVGAGI. The CDR3 has 13 residues. V was trimmed by 6 bases and J by 4 bases, leaving 13 bases between them. The CDR3 reads CASRGTGPYEQYF. The CDR3 nucleotides read TGTGCCAGCAGAGGAACAGGACCTTACGAGCAGTACTTC.

This chain links TRBV10-3 with TRBJ2-5, with TRBD2 matching over 13 bases. The CDR3 sequence is 15 residues long. In germline, CDR1 is ENHRY, CDR2 SYGVKD. Trimming removed 6 bases from V and 2 bases from J; junction bases left unmatched: 3. The CDR3 spells CAIRSGLAGQETQYF. CDR3 DNA sequence: TGTGCCATCAGATCGGGACTAGCGGGGCAAGAGACCCAGTACTTC.

This sequence joins TRBV30 and TRBJ2-7; D is possibly TRBD1 (6 bases). Germline V lookup: CDR1 GTSNPN, CDR2 SVGIG (reference sequence). V was clipped by 2 bases and J by 0 bases, with 8 bases between them. CDR3 length: 13 residues. CDR3 sequence (DNA): TGTGCCTGGAGTAGGGGGTACTCCTACGAGCAGTACTTC. This sequence encodes CAWSRGYSYEQYF.

The chain employs TRBV3-1 (or the pseudogene TRBV3-2) and TRBJ1-1, with 12 nucleotides matching TRBD1. The CDR3 is made up of 16 amino acids. V shed 4 bases and J 0 bases; nucleotides not matched to a gene: 3. The germline V gene encodes CDR1 LGHDT and CDR2 YNNKEL (reference sequence). The CDR3 reads CASSPRDRGLNTEAFF. CDR3 sequence (DNA): TGTGCCAGCAGCCCTCGGGACAGGGGGCTGAACACTGAAGCTTTCTTT.

The rearrangement uses TRBV6-2 or TRBV6-3 and TRBJ2-3; possibly TRBD2 for D (6 bases). Germline CDR1 and CDR2: MNHEY and SVGEGT. The CDR3 is 12 residues long. Trimming cost V 6 bases and J 14 bases, with 18 bases left between them. Here the CDR3 reads CASSRLGGIWYF. The CDR3 bases are TGTGCCAGCAGCAGACTAGGAGGGATCTGGTATTTT.

The chain couples TRBV3-1 (or the pseudogene TRBV3-2) to TRBJ1-4; D call uncertain. Germline loops: CDR1 LGHDT, CDR2 YNNKEL (reference sequence). The CDR3 totals 13 residues. Trimming removed 4 bases at V and 6 bases at J, with 9 bases between. The CDR3, as DNA: TGTGCCAGCAGCCTCACTCATCATGAAAAACTGTTTTTT. As protein: CASSLTHHEKLFF.

The rearrangement joins TRBV18 to TRBJ1-1, with a tentative D call TRBD1 (5 bases). The germline V and J ends were trimmed by 6 bases and 0 bases, with 14 bases remaining between them. Germline V lookup: CDR1 KGHSH, CDR2 LQKENI. This CDR3 has 15 residues. CDR3 region: CASSPSTDLNTEAFF. In DNA form, the CDR3 reads TGTGCCAGCTCTCCGTCGACAGATTTGAACACTGAAGCTTTCTTT. The variable domain in full, completed from reference TRBV18 and TRBJ1-1, reads NAGVMQNPRHLVRRRGQEARLRCSPMKGHSHVYWYRQLPEEGLKFMVYLQKENIIDESGMPKERFSAEFPKEGPSILRIQQVVRGDSAAYFCASSPSTDLNTEAFFGQGTRLTVV.

J is TRBJ2-1 and V is TRBV24-1, with 9 bases aligning to TRBD1. Trimming at V came to 5 bases and at J to 5 bases, leaving 6 bases not matched to a gene. Per germline, CDR1 KGHDR and CDR2 SFDVKD. CDR3 size: 15 residues. The CDR3 coding sequence is TGTGCCACCAGTGCAGCGGACAGGGGAGACAATGAGCAGTTCTTC. The encoded protein is CATSAADRGDNEQFF.

The V gene is TRBV6-5, the J gene TRBJ2-3, with D possibly TRBD2 on 5 matching bases. The V end was cut by 4 bases, the J end by 5 bases, with 13 bases between. Per germline, CDR1 MNHEY and CDR2 SVGAGI. The CDR3 sequence is 14 residues long. CDR3 in DNA: TGTGCCAGCAGTTCGCGGATCGGAGGAGATACGCAGTATTTT. Translated: CASSSRIGGDTQYF.

This sequence joins TRBV9 and TRBJ1-1; D possibly corresponds to TRBD1 (5 bases). The CDR3 consists of 15 residues. CDR1 is SGDLS and CDR2 is YYNGEE in the germline V gene. V was clipped by 4 bases and J by 3 bases, with 16 bases between them. CDR3 coding DNA: TGTGCCAGCAGCCCGGCGACGGGGGGGGACACTGAAGCTTTCTTT. Its translation is CASSPATGGDTEAFF.

V and J are TRBV4-2 and TRBJ1-2, with D perhaps TRBD1 (6 bases). V lost 1 base and J 4 bases, leaving 10 bases between the germline ends. Germline CDR1 is LGHNA and CDR2 is YNFKEQ. The length of the CDR3 is 14 residues. In DNA form, the CDR3 reads TGTGCCAGCAGCCAAGGGACAGTCGTCTATGGCTACACCTTC. Amino acids: CASSQGTVVYGYTF.

The rearrangement joins TRBV7-2 to TRBJ1-1, with D unclear. V lost 2 bases to trimming and J lost 6 bases, with 4 bases between them. In germline, CDR1 is SGHTA, CDR2 FQGNSA. CDR3 length: 11 amino acids. The CDR3, as DNA: TGTGCCAGCAGCTTACGGTCTGAAGCTTTCTTT. Its protein product is CASSLRSEAFF.

The rearrangement joins TRBV29-1 to TRBJ2-1; D call uncertain. The V end lost 7 bases, the J end lost 3 bases, and 13 bases lay between the germline ends. CDR1 and CDR2 from the germline V gene are SQVTM and ANQGSEA. The CDR3 is 13 amino acids. CDR3 in amino acids: CSAEPADYNEQFF. The CDR3 coding sequence is TGCAGCGCCGAACCGGCGGACTACAATGAGCAGTTCTTC.